The T cell receptor beta chain under discussion was sequenced for a study of early stage breast cancer tumors. Across the whole study: Each sample averaged around 9.5-fold read coverage.

This clone was recorded once. V was pared by 5 bases and J by 1 base, with 7 bases of the junction left unmatched. Germline V lookup: CDR1 LNHNV, CDR2 YYDKDF (reference sequence). CDR3 length: 17 amino acids. Clones were read by immunoSEQ multiplex PCR, and TCRdb kept only the in-frame ones, dropping some. The sample consists of 25,000 to 35,000 clones, approximately 85% of them appearing once. This TCR was recovered from a person in their fifties with breast cancer. The chain employs TRBV15 and TRBJ2-3; 12 nucleotides match TRBD2. What was sequenced was blood. The CDR3 coding sequence is TGTGCCACCAGCTCTCGACTAGCGGGGGCCCGCACAGATACGCAGTATTTT. Its translation: CATSSRLAGARTDTQYF.